Judged by abundance, the clone carrying this T cell receptor beta chain is medium-sized. The data are from a study of blood T cell repertoires in COVID-19. About the research overall: PBMCs, B-cell-depleted T cells, or T cells provided the cDNA or gDNA that made up the material.

In the authors' methods: Estimation of nucleated cell counts was performed using reference gene primer amplification. The assay was immunoSEQ multiplex PCR, and TCRdb's table has in-frame clones only and misses some. That table is the source of V, J and clone size, and D and trimming were worked out from the DNA. The sample has around 180,000 clones, roughly 82% seen once. Germline trimming cut 5 bases from V and 2 bases from J; bases unmatched to any gene: 6. This CDR3 is built from 15 residues. CDR1 is SGHDN, CDR2 FVKESK, per germline. V is TRBV14 and J is TRBJ1-1; 9 positions agree with TRBD1. Sample: peripheral blood. The clonotype originates from a woman in her twenties or thirties with acute or convalescent COVID-19. This CDR3 is CASSVTGGGNTEAFF. The CDR3 DNA follows: TGTGCCAGCAGCGTGACAGGGGGTGGTAACACTGAAGCTTTCTTT. The whole variable domain, remainder taken from reference TRBV14 and TRBJ1-1, is EAGVTQFPSHSVIEKGQTVTLRCDPISGHDNLYWYRRVMGKEIKFLLHFVKESKQDESGMPNNRFLAERTGGTYSTLKVQPAELEDSGVYFCASSVTGGGNTEAFFGQGTRLTVV.